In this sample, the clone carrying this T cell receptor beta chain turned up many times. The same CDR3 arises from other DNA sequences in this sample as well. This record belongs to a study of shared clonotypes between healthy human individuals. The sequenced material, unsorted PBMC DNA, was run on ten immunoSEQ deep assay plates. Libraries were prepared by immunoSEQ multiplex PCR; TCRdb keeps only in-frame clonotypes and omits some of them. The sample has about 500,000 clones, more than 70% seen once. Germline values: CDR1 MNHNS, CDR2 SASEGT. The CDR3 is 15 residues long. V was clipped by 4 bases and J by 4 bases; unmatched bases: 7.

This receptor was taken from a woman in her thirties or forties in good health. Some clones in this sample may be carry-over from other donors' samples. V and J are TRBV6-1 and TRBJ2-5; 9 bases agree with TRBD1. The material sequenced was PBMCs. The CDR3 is CASSGGTGIGETQYF. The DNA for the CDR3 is TGTGCCAGCAGTGGGGGGACAGGGATAGGAGAGACCCAGTACTTC.